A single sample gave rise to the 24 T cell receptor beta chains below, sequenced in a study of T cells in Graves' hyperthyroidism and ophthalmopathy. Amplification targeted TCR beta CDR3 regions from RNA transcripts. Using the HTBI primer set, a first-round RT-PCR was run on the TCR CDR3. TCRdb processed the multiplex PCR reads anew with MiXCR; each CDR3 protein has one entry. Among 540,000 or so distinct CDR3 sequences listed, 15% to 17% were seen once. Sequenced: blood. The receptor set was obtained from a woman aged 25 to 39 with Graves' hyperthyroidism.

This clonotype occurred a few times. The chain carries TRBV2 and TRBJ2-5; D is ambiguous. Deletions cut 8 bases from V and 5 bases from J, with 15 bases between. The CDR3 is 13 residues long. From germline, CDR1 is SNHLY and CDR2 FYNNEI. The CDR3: CASAVLTQETQYF. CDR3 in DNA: TGTGCCAGCGCGGTGCTGACCCAGGAGACCCAGTACTTC. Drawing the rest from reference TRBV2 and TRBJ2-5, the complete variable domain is EPEVTQTPSHQVTQMGQEVILRCVPISNHLYFYWYRQILGQKVEFLVSFYNNEISEKSEIFDDQFSVERPDGSNFTLKIRSTKLEDSAMYFCASAVLTQETQYFGPGTRLLVL.

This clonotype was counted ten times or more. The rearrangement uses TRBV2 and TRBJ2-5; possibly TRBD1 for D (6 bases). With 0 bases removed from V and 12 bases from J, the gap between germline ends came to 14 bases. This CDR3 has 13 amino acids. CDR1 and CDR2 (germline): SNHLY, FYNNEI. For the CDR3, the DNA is TGTGCCAGCAGTGAAGCGCGAGGGGGAACAGAGTACTTC. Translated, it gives CASSEARGGTEYF.

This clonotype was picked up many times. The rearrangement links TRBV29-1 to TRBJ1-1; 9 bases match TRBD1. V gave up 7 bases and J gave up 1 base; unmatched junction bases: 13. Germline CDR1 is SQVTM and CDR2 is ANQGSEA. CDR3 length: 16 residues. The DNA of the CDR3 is TGCAGCGGGGGTTCGGGACAGGGTGTCTCGAACACTGAAGCTTTCTTT. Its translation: CSGGSGQGVSNTEAFF.

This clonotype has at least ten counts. CDR3 nucleotide sequence: TGTGCCAGCAGCTATACGGGGGAAGAGACCCAGTACTTC. The encoded protein is CASSYTGEETQYF. The chain couples TRBV7-9 to TRBJ2-5; perhaps TRBD2 as D (6 bases). V lost 4 bases and J lost 3, with 9 bases in between. The CDR3 covers 13 residues. Per germline, CDR1 SEHNR and CDR2 FQNEAQ (reference sequence).

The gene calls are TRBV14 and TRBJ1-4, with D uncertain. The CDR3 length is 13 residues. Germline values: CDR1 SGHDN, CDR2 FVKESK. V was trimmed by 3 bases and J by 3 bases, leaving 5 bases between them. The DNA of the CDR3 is TGTGCCAGCAGCCAGGGAGCTAATGAAAAACTGTTTTTT. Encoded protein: CASSQGANEKLFF.

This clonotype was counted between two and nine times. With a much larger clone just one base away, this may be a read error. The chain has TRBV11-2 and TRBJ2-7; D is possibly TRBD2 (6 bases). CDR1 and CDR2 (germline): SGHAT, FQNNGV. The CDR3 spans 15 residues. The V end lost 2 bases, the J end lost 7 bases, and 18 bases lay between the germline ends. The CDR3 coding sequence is TGTGCCAGCAGCTTACTGGCCGGGAGTCTGGATGAGCAGTACTTC. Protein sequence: CASSLLAGSLDEQYF.

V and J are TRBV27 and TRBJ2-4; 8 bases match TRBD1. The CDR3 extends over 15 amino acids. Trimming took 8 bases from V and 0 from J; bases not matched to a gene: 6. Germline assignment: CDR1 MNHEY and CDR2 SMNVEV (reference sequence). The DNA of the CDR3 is TGTGCCAGCCGACAGGGGAATCTAGCCAAAAACATTCAGTACTTC. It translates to CASRQGNLAKNIQYF.

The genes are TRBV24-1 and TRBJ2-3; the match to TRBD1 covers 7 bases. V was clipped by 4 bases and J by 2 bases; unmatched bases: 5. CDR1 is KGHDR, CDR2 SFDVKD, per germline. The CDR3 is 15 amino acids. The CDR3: CATSDSQGITDTQYF. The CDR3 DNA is TGTGCCACCAGTGACTCACAGGGGATCACAGATACGCAGTATTTT.

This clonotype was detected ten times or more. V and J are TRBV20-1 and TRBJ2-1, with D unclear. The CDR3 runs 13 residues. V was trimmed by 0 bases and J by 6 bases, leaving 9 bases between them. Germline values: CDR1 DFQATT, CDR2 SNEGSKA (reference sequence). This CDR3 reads CSARDGMGNEQFF. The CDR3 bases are TGCAGTGCTAGAGATGGGATGGGCAATGAGCAGTTCTTC.

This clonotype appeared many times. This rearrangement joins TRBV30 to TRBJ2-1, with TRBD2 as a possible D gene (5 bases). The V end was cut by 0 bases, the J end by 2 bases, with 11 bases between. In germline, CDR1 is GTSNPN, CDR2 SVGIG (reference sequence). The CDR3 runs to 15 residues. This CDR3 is CAWSVLGPTYNEQFF. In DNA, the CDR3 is TGTGCCTGGAGTGTACTAGGGCCGACCTACAATGAGCAGTTCTTC.

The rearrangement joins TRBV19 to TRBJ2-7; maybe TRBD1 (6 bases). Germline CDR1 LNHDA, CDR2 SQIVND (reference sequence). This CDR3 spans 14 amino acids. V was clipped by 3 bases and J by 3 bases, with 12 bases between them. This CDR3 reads CASSIDRRNYEQYF. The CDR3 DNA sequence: TGTGCCAGTAGTATTGACAGGAGAAACTACGAGCAGTACTTC.

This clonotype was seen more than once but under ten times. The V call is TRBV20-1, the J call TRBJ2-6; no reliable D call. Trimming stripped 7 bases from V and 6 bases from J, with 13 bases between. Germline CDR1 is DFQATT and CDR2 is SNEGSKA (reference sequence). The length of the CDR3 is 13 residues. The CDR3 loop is CSVSDQAANVLTF. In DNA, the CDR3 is TGCAGTGTATCGGACCAGGCGGCCAACGTCCTGACTTTC.

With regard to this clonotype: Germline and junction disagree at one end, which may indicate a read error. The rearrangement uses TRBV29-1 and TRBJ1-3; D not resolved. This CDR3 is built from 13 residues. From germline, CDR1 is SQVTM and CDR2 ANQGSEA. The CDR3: CSVVFTTGSTIYF. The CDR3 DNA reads TGCAGCGTTGTTTTTACAACTGGAAGCACCATATATTTT.

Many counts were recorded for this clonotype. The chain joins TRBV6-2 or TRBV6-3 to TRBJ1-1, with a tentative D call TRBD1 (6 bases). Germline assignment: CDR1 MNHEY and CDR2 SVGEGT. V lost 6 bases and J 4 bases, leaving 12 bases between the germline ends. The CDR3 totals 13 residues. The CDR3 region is CASRDGQSTEAFF. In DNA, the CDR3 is TGTGCCAGCAGGGATGGACAGTCCACTGAAGCTTTCTTT.

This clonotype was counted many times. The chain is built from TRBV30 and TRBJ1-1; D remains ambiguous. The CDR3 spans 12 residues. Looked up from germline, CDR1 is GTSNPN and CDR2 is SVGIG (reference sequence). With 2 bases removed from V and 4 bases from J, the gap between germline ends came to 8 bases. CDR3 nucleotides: TGTGCCTGGAGTCTTAGTTTCACTGAAGCTTTCTTT. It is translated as CAWSLSFTEAFF. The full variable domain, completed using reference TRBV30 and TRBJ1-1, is SQTIHQWPATLVQPVGSPLSLECTVEGTSNPNLYWYRQAAGRGLQLLFYSVGIGQISSEVPQNLSASRPQDRQFILSSKKLLLSDSGFYLCAWSLSFTEAFFGQGTRLTVV.

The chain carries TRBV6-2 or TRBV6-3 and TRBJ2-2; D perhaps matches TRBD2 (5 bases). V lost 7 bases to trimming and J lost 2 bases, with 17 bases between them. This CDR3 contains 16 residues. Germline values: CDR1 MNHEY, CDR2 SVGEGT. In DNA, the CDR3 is TGTGCCAGCAACCAACTAGTTCGGTTAAACACCGGGGAGCTGTTTTTT. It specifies CASNQLVRLNTGELFF.

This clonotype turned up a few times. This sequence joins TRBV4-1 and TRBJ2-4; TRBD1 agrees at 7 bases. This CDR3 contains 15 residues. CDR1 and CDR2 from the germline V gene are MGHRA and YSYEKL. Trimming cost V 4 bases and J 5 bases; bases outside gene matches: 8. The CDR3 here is CASSPFGQVENIQYF. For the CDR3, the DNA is TGCGCCAGCAGCCCTTTCGGACAGGTAGAAAACATTCAGTACTTC.

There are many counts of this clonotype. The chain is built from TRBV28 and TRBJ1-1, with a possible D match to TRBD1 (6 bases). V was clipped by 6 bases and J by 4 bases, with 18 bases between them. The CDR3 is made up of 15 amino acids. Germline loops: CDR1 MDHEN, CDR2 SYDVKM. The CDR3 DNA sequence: TGTGCCAGCAGCGAACCGAGGGGGGGAGGCACTGAAGCTTTCTTT. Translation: CASSEPRGGGTEAFF.

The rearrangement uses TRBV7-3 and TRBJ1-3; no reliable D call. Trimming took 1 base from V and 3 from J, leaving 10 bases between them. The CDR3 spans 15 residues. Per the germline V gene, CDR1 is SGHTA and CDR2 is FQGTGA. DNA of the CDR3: TGTGCCAGCAGCTTAAGTTTCGGGGTTGGAAACACCATATATTTT. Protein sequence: CASSLSFGVGNTIYF. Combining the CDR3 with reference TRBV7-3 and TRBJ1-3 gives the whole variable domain GAGVSQTPSNKVTEKGKYVELRCDPISGHTALYWYRQSLGQGPEFLIYFQGTGAADDSGLPNDRFFAVRPEGSVSTLKIQRTERGDSAVYLCASSLSFGVGNTIYFGEGSWLTVV.

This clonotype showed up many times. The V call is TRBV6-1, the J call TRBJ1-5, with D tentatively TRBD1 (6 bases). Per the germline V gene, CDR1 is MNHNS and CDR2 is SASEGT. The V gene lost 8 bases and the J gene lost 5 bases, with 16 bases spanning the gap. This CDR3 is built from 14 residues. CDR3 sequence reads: CASWNDQGYQPQHF. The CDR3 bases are TGTGCCAGCTGGAATGATCAGGGGTATCAGCCCCAGCATTTT.

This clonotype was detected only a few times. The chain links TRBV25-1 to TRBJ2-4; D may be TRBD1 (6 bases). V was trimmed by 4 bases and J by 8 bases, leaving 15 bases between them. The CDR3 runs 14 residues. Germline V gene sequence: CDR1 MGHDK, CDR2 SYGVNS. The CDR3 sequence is CASSGNTGRDIQYF. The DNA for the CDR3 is TGTGCCAGCAGTGGCAACACAGGGCGGGACATTCAGTACTTC.

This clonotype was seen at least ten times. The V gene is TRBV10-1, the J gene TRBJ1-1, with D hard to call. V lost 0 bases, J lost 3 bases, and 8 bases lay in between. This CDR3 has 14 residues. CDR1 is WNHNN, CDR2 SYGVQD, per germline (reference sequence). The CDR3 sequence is CASSESGQYTEAFF. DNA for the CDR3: TGCGCCAGCAGTGAGTCGGGCCAATACACTGAAGCTTTCTTT.

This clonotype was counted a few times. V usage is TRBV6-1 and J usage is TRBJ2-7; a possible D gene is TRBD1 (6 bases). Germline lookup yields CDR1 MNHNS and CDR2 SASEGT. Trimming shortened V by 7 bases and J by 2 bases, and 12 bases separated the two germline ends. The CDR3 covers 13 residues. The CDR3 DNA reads TGTGCCAGCACTGGACAGTCTACCTACGAGCAGTACTTC. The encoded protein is CASTGQSTYEQYF.

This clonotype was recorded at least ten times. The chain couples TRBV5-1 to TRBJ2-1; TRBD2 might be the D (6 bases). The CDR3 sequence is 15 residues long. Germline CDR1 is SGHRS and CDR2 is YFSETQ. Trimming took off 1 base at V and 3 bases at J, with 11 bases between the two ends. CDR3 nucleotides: TGCGCCAGCAGCTTGATGGCGGGATTCTACAATGAGCAGTTCTTC. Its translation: CASSLMAGFYNEQFF.